There are a few counts of the clone carrying this TCR beta chain. Its antigen is still unknown. One entry per CDR3 protein, called by TCRdb with MiXCR from the reads. Of fewer than 850,000 distinct CDR3 sequences listed, roughly 29% were seen once; the top ten hold around 13%. The data belong to a study of T cell repertoires in cytomegalovirus infection. Study background: Used in the study were CMV epitopes, some recently identified and HLA-C-restricted, others well-studied and HLA-B-restricted. Matching HLA type, along with CMV infection, was indicated by public TCR beta signatures. Study-level points and caveats: Across the ex vivo response, the dominant clonotypes were HLA-C-restricted CMV-specific TCR beta clonotypes.

V was clipped by 1 base and J by 0 bases, with 12 bases between them. The germline V gene has CDR1 ENHRY and CDR2 SYGVKD. This CDR3 contains 16 residues. The material sequenced was cultured CD8+ T cells from PBMCs, taken from culture after CMV antigen stimulation. This clonotype was obtained from a human donor in good health (CMV status not recorded). Some clones in this sample may be carry-over from other donors' samples. The gene calls are TRBV10-3 and TRBJ1-1, with a tentative D call TRBD1 (5 bases). The CDR3 reads CAISEFRQYMNTEAFF. In DNA form, the CDR3 reads TGTGCCATCAGTGAGTTTAGACAGTACATGAACACTGAAGCTTTCTTT.